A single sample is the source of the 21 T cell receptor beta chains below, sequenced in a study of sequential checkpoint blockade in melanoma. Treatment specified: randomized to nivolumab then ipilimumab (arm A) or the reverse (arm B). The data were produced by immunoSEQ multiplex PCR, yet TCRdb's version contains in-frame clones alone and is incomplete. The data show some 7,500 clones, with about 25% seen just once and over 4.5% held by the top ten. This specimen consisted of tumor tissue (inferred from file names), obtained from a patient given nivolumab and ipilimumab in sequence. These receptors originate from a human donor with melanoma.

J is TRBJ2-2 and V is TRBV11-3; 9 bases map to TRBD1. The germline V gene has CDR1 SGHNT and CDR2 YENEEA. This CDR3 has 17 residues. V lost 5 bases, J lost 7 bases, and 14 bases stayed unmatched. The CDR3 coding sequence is TGTGCCAGCAGCCAACGTCCCGGGACAGGGTTTGGCGGGGAGCTGTTTTTT. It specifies CASSQRPGTGFGGELFF.

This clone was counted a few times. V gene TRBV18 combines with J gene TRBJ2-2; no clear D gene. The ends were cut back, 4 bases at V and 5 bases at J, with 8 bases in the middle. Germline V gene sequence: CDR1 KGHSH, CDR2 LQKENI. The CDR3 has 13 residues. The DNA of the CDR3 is TGTGCCAGCTCACGCGTAAGAACCGGGGAGCTGTTTTTT. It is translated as CASSRVRTGELFF.

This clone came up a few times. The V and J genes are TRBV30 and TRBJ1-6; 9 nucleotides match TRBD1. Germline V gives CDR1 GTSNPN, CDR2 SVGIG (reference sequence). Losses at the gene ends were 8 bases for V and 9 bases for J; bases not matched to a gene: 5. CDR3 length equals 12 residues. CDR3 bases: TGTGCCGGGGACAGGGAGGGTTCACCCCTCCACTTT. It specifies CAGDREGSPLHF.

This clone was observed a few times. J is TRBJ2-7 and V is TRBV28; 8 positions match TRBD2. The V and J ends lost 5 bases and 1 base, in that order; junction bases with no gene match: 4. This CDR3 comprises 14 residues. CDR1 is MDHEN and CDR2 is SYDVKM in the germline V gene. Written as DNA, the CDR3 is TGTGCCAGCAGTCCCGGGGGGGGGTCCTACGAGCAGTACTTC. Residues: CASSPGGGSYEQYF.

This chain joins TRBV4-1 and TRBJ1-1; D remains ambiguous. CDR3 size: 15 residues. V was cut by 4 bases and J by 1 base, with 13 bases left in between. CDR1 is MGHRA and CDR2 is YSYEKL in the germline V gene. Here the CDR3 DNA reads TGCGCCAGCAGCCCATCGAGGCATTGGAACACTGAAGCTTTCTTT. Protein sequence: CASSPSRHWNTEAFF.

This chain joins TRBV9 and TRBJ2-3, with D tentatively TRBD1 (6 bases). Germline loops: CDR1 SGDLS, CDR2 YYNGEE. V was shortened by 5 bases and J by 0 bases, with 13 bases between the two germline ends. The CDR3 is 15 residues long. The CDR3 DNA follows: TGTGCCAGCAGTAAGGACAGCATCAGCACAGATACGCAGTATTTT. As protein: CASSKDSISTDTQYF.

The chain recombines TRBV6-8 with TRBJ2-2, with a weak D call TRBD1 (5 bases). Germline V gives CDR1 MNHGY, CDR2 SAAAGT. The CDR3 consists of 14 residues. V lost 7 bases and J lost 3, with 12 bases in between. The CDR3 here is CASKDIYHTGELFF. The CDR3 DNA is TGTGCCAGCAAGGACATATATCACACCGGGGAGCTGTTTTTT.

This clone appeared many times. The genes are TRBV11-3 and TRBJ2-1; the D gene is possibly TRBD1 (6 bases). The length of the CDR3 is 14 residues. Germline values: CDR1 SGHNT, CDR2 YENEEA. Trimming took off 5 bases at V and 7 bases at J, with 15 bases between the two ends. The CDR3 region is CASSPQGSSNEQFF. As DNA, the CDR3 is TGTGCCAGCAGCCCCCAGGGGTCTTCGAATGAGCAGTTCTTC.

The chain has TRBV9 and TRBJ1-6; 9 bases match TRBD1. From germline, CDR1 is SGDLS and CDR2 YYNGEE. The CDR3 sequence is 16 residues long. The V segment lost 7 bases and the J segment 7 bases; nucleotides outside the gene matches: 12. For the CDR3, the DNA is TGTGCCAGCTCCCGGGACAGGGCATCCAGCAATTCACCCCTCCACTTT. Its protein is CASSRDRASSNSPLHF.

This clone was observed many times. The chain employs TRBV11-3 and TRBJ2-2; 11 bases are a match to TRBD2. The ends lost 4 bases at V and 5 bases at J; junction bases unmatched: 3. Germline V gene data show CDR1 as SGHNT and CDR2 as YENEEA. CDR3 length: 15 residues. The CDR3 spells CASSWGLAVTGELFF. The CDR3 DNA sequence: TGTGCCAGCAGCTGGGGACTAGCGGTAACCGGGGAGCTGTTTTTT.

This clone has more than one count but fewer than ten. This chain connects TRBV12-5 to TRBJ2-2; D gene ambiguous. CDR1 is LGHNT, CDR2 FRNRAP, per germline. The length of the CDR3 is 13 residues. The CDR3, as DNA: TGTGCCAGCGAACACTGGGCCACCGGGGAGCTGTTTTTT. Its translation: CASEHWATGELFF. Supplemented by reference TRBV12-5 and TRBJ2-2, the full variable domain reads DARVTQTPRHKVTEMGQEVTMRCQPILGHNTVFWYRQTMMQGLELLAYFRNRAPLDDSGMPKDRFSAEMPDATLATLKIQPSEPRDSAVYFCASEHWATGELFFGEGSRLTVL.

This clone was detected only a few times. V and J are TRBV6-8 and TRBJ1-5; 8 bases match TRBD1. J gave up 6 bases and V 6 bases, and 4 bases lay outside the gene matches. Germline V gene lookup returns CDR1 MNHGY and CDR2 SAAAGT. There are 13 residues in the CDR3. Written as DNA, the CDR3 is TGTGCCAGCAGCACAGGGGGAGGTCAGCCCCAGCATTTT. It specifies CASSTGGGQPQHF.

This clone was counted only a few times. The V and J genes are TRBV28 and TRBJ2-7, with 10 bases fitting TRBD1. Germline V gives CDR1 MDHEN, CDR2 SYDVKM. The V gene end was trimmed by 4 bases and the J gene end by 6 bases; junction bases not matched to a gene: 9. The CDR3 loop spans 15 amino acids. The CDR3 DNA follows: TGTGCCAGCAGTTCTGCCGGGACAGGGGCGGGCGAGCAGTACTTC. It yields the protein CASSSAGTGAGEQYF.

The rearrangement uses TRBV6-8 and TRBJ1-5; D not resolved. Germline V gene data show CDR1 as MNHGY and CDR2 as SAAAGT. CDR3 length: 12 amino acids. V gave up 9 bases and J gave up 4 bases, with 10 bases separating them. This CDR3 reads CASGSLNQPQHF. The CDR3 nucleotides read TGTGCCAGTGGGAGTTTGAATCAGCCCCAGCATTTT.

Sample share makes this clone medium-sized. The CDR3 protein is CASSQVPGLAGGNTGELFF. The CDR3 DNA reads TGTGCCAGCAGCCAAGTGCCGGGACTAGCGGGGGGGAACACCGGGGAGCTGTTTTTT. The chain recombines TRBV11-3 with TRBJ2-2; 15 nucleotides match TRBD2. CDR3 length equals 19 residues. Unmatched junction bases numbered 8, after V lost 5 bases and J lost 1 base. Germline values: CDR1 SGHNT, CDR2 YENEEA.

DNA for the CDR3: TGCGCCAGCAGCCAAGTGGAGGGCACGGGCTATGGCTACACCTTC. Amino acids: CASSQVEGTGYGYTF. V usage is TRBV4-1 and J usage is TRBJ1-2, with no clear D. The length of the CDR3 is 15 residues. CDR1 is MGHRA, CDR2 YSYEKL, per germline. V was shortened by 1 base and J by 4 bases, with 13 bases between the two germline ends.

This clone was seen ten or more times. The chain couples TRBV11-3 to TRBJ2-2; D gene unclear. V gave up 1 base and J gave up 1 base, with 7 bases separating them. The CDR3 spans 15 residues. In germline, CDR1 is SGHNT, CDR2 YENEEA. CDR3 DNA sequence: TGTGCCAGCAGCTTAGGGGCAAAGAACACCGGGGAGCTGTTTTTT. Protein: CASSLGAKNTGELFF.

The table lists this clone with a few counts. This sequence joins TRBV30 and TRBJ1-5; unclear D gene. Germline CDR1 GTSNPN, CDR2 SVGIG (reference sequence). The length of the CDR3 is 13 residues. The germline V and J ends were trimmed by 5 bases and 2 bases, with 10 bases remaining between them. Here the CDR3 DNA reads TGTGCCTGGGGAACAGAGGGCAATCAGCCCCAGCATTTT. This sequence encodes CAWGTEGNQPQHF.

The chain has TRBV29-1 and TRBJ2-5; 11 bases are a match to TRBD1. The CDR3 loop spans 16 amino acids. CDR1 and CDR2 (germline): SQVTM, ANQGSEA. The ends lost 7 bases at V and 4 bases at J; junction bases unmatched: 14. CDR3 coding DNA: TGCAGCGCCGAACGGGACAGGGGGTCTTCGCGAGAGACCCAGTACTTC. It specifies CSAERDRGSSRETQYF.

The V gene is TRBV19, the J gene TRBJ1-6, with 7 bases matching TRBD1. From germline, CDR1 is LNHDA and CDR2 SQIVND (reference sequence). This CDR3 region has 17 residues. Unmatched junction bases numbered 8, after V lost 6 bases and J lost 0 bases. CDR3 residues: CASSPGQASSYNSPLHF. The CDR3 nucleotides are TGTGCCAGTAGCCCCGGACAGGCGAGCTCCTATAATTCACCCCTCCACTTT.

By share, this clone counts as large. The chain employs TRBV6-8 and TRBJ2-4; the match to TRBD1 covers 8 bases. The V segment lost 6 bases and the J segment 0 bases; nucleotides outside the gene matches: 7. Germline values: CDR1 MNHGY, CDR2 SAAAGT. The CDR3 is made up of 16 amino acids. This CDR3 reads CASSSQGALAKNIQYF. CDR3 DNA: TGTGCCAGCAGCAGCCAGGGGGCCCTAGCCAAAAACATTCAGTACTTC.